This is a list of T cell receptor beta chains from one sample in a study of PD-L1 blockade in urothelial cancer. Profiling relied on immunoSEQ multiplex PCR, and the TCRdb table lists in-frame clones only, not all of them. This table has around 100,000 clones, under 85% appearing once. Material: PBMCs, obtained around atezolizumab (anti-PD-L1) treatment. The receptors here all came from a man between 50 and 59 years old with urothelial cancer. CDR3s leave out the opening cysteine and the closing phenylalanine or tryptophan. The D gene is left open where the match is weak.

j_call: TRBJ2-1
cdr3_length: 15
d_call: TRBD2
v_call: TRBV4-1
cdr3_aa: ASSRSPAGYTYNEQF

j_call: TRBJ1-2
cdr3_length: 13
d_call: NA
v_call: TRBV6-5
cdr3_aa: ASSYSKGQLLGYT

j_call: TRBJ1-1
cdr3_length: 14
d_call: TRBD1
v_call: TRBV5-1
cdr3_aa: ASSSGTGGSDTEAF

j_call: TRBJ2-7
cdr3_length: 10
d_call: NA
v_call: TRBV2
cdr3_aa: ASRAGTYEQY

j_call: TRBJ2-7
cdr3_length: 10
d_call: NA
v_call: TRBV15
cdr3_aa: ATSADRDTVR

j_call: TRBJ2-3
cdr3_length: 15
d_call: TRBD2
v_call: TRBV7-6
cdr3_aa: ASSLGTSGSIADTQY

j_call: TRBJ1-1
cdr3_length: 11
d_call: NA
v_call: TRBV5-1
cdr3_aa: ASSLLGGTEAF

j_call: TRBJ2-3
cdr3_length: 11
d_call: NA
v_call: TRBV6-1
cdr3_aa: ASMRTATDTQY

j_call: TRBJ2-5
cdr3_length: 13
d_call: TRBD1
v_call: TRBV7-9
cdr3_aa: ASSPGQTLGETQY

j_call: TRBJ1-2
cdr3_length: 14
d_call: NA
v_call: TRBV19
cdr3_aa: ASSIEAQRANYGYT

j_call: TRBJ1-1
cdr3_length: 14
d_call: TRBD1
v_call: TRBV5-1
cdr3_aa: ASSLFRTGGQTEAF

j_call: TRBJ1-2
cdr3_length: 11
d_call: NA
v_call: TRBV6-5
cdr3_aa: ASSYAGRDGYT

j_call: TRBJ2-7
cdr3_length: 9
d_call: NA
v_call: TRBV28
cdr3_aa: ASSADYEQY

j_call: TRBJ1-2
cdr3_length: 10
d_call: NA
v_call: TRBV5-1
cdr3_aa: ASSLVGTGYT

j_call: TRBJ2-5
cdr3_length: 14
d_call: NA
v_call: TRBV27
cdr3_aa: ASSLLPSAAQETQY

j_call: TRBJ1-4
cdr3_length: 12
d_call: NA
v_call: TRBV13
cdr3_aa: ASSFGRGGEKLF

j_call: TRBJ2-4
cdr3_length: 16
d_call: TRBD2
v_call: TRBV11-2
cdr3_aa: ASESGLAVSLAKNIQY

j_call: TRBJ2-7
cdr3_length: 10
d_call: TRBD1
v_call: TRBV5-1
cdr3_aa: ASSWDSYEQY

j_call: TRBJ1-2
cdr3_length: 14
d_call: TRBD1
v_call: TRBV19
cdr3_aa: ASTTGTGAPMWGYT

j_call: TRBJ2-1
cdr3_length: 13
d_call: NA
v_call: TRBV5-6
cdr3_aa: ASSLGGSYFYEQF

j_call: TRBJ1-5
cdr3_length: 11
d_call: NA
v_call: TRBV30
cdr3_aa: AWSAFSGQPQH

j_call: TRBJ1-5
cdr3_length: 13
d_call: TRBD1
v_call: TRBV18
cdr3_aa: ASSPDRTRNQPQH